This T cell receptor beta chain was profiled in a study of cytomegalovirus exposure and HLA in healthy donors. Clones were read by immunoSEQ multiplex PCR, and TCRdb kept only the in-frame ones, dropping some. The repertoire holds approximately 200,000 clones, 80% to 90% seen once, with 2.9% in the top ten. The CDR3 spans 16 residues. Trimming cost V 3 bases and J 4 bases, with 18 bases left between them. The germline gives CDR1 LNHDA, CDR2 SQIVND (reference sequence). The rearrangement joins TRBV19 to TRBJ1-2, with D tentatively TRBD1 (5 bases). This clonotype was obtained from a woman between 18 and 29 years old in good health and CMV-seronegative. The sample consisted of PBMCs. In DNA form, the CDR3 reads TGTGCCAGTAGTATTTACACAGGCTCGGACCGCTATGGCTACACCTTC. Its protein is CASSIYTGSDRYGYTF.